This T cell receptor (beta chain) was captured in a study of T cells in Graves' hyperthyroidism and ophthalmopathy. In regard to this clonotype: Because it lacks the conserved phenylalanine or tryptophan at the end, this CDR3 is likely a read error.

Germline CDR1 reads KGHDR; CDR2 reads SFDVKD. The CDR3 runs 14 residues. V was shortened by 2 bases and J by 5 bases, with 9 bases between the two germline ends. Researchers took RNA transcripts and amplified the TCR beta CDR3 regions from them. Carried out on the TCR CDR3, a first-round RT-PCR used the HTBI primer set. One entry per CDR3 protein results from TCRdb running MiXCR on the multiplex PCR reads. The table has 550,000 to 600,000 distinct CDR3 sequences, over 15% seen once. This TCR came from a woman aged 18-29 years with Graves' hyperthyroidism. The sample was blood. The chain couples TRBV24-1 to TRBJ2-1; the D is unclear. The CDR3 region has the DNA TGTGCCACCAGTGATTCGGGCCTCCACAATGAGCAGTTCTCC. It is translated as CATSDSGLHNEQFS.